One T cell receptor (beta chain) is described in this entry. The data are from a study of blood T cell repertoires in COVID-19. In the study overall: Acute and convalescent COVID-19 specimens originated in the United States, Italy and Spain.

Produced via immunoSEQ multiplex PCR; TCRdb's table is partial and in-frame only. Of some 240,000 clones listed, 70% to 90% are singletons. Germline V lookup: CDR1 MGHRA, CDR2 YSYEKL. V was pared by 0 bases and J by 7 bases, with 6 bases between. This CDR3 comprises 13 residues. Enrolled through a virtual design, the participants were between roughly 18 and 90 years of age and came from 24 US areas. Participants' own reports of clinical history determined their cohort assignment. Up to 2 weeks before entering the study, exposed participants had met a COVID-19 case. Sequenced input: PBMCs or T cells enriched from blood (not recorded which). The V and J genes are TRBV4-1 and TRBJ2-2, with D uncertain. The receptor's source is a woman aged 45-60 years who had been exposed to COVID-19. The CDR3 sequence: CASSQDRGGELFF. CDR3 coding DNA: TGCGCCAGCAGCCAAGATCGCGGCGGGGAGCTGTTTTTT.